These T cell receptor beta chains were read from a single sample in a study of blood T cell repertoires in COVID-19. Measured with immunoSEQ multiplex PCR; TCRdb has only the in-frame clones, and not every one. The table records about 520,000 clones, 70% to 90% of them present only once. Source material: peripheral blood. The receptors were sampled from a human donor in a cohort sampled during active COVID-19. CDR3s include the opening cysteine and the closing phenylalanine or tryptophan. A D gene is named only where the DNA matches it firmly. Clone size, where shown, is once, few, many, or a class for clones that have expanded.

j_call v_call d_call clone_size cdr3_nt cdr3_aa
TRBJ2-3 TRBV18 - - TGTGCCAGCTCACCACTGTCGTCCACAGATACGCAGTATTTT CASSPLSSTDTQYF
TRBJ1-3 TRBV29-1 TRBD1 - TGCAGTGGGACAGGGCCGGCGAACACCATATATTTT CSGTGPANTIYF
TRBJ2-7 TRBV25-1 - - TGTGCCAGCAGTTCCCTACCCTACGAGCAGTACTTC CASSSLPYEQYF
TRBJ1-2 TRBV6-5 TRBD1 once TGTGCCAGCAGTAAGGGGACAGCCTTTCTCTATGGCTACACCTTC CASSKGTAFLYGYTF
TRBJ2-3 TRBV28 TRBD2 - TGTGCCAGCACATTGGGCGGGAGAAGCACAGATACGCAGTATTTT CASTLGGRSTDTQYF
TRBJ1-5 TRBV2 - - TGTGCCAGCAGTGCCCAGGGGAAGGATCAGCCCCAGCATTTT CASSAQGKDQPQHF
TRBJ2-7 TRBV18 TRBD2 - TGTGCCAGCTCCCCGGTACGGCTAGCGGACAACGAGCAGTACTTC CASSPVRLADNEQYF
TRBJ2-3 TRBV3-1/TRBV3-2 TRBD2 - TGTGCCAGCAGCCAAATAGCGGGAGCGATTTCCACAGATACGCAGTATTTT CASSQIAGAISTDTQYF
TRBJ2-7 TRBV6-2/TRBV6-3 TRBD2 - TGTGCCAGCAGTCGCTCGGGACTAGCTCGATACGAGCAGTACTTC CASSRSGLARYEQYF
TRBJ1-5 TRBV19 - - TGTGCCAGTAGTATAGCAGGCTTTGAACAGCCCCAGCATTTT CASSIAGFEQPQHF
TRBJ2-3 TRBV5-1 - - TGCGCCAGCAGCTTGTCGTCTAGCGCAGTAGATACGCAGTATTTT CASSLSSSAVDTQYF
TRBJ1-2 TRBV9 - - TGTGCCAGCAGCCTGCACGGGGGAGGGTATGGCTACACCTTC CASSLHGGGYGYTF
TRBJ1-1 TRBV2 TRBD1 - TGTGCCAGCGTGCCGGGACAGTCGACCACTGAAGCTTTCTTT CASVPGQSTTEAFF
TRBJ2-2 TRBV27 - - TGTGCCAGCAGTGATACTAGCCGAGACACCGGGGAGCTGTTTTTT CASSDTSRDTGELFF
TRBJ1-5 TRBV28 - - TGTGCCAGTTTCGACAGCAATGCAAATCAGCCCCAGCATTTT CASFDSNANQPQHF
TRBJ2-1 TRBV3-1/TRBV3-2 - - TGTGCCAGCAGCCACCTCAGCGGAAATGAGCAGTTCTTC CASSHLSGNEQFF
TRBJ1-4 TRBV2 - - TGTGCCAGCAGTGAAGTGGGGGGGATTAATGAAAAACTGTTTTTT CASSEVGGINEKLFF
TRBJ2-3 TRBV10-3 TRBD2 - TGTGCCTCTCGGACTAGCGGGGCTCCTAGCACAGATACGCAGTATTTT CASRTSGAPSTDTQYF
TRBJ2-7 TRBV6-5 TRBD2 - TGTGCCAGCAGTTCCACCAGGGCTAGCGGGCTATACGAGCAGTACTTC CASSSTRASGLYEQYF
TRBJ2-7 TRBV4-1 - - TGCGCCAGCAGCCCCGAGGGGAGGACGAGCTCCTACGAGCAGTACTTC CASSPEGRTSSYEQYF
TRBJ2-1 TRBV19 - - TGTGCCAGTAGTATAGCGGGAGCGGTCTACAATGAGCAGTTCTTC CASSIAGAVYNEQFF
TRBJ2-1 TRBV2 TRBD1 - TGTGCCAGCAGTGAAGATAACAGGGGCAATGAGCAGTTCTTC CASSEDNRGNEQFF
TRBJ2-1 TRBV27 TRBD1 - TGTGCCAGCACCCTCTGGACAGGGGATAATGAGCAGTTCTTC CASTLWTGDNEQFF
TRBJ2-1 TRBV5-1 TRBD1 - TGCGCCAGCAGCTTGGCCCCAGGGGGTTACAATGAGCAGTTCTTC CASSLAPGGYNEQFF
TRBJ1-1 TRBV19 - - TGTGCCAGTAGTATTTTACTCTCCAACACTGAAGCTTTCTTT CASSILLSNTEAFF
TRBJ1-2 TRBV7-9 - - TGTGCCAGCAGCTTAATCCAGTCGAATGGCTACACCTTC CASSLIQSNGYTF
TRBJ1-1 TRBV18 - - TGTGCCAGCTCACCACGGCAGTATGAAGCTTTCTTT CASSPRQYEAFF
TRBJ2-5 TRBV3-1/TRBV3-2 - - TGTGCCAGCAGCCAAGATCGGTATGCCAGGGGGTACTTC CASSQDRYARGYF
TRBJ2-7 TRBV6-5 - - TGTGCCAGCAGTTATTTTTGGCAGGAGGGGTACTTC CASSYFWQEGYF
TRBJ2-1 TRBV5-1 - - TGCGCCAGCAGCTTGGGAGGGGGAGGGCTCTACAATGAGCAGTTCTTC CASSLGGGGLYNEQFF
TRBJ2-5 TRBV5-1 TRBD2 - TGCGCCAGCAGCTTGGAAACTAGCGGAGACCAAGAGACCCAGTACTTC CASSLETSGDQETQYF
TRBJ2-5 TRBV3-1/TRBV3-2 TRBD2 - TGTGCCAGCAGCCAAGAGGGTAGCGGGGTTAATTTGGGAGAGACCCAGTACTTC CASSQEGSGVNLGETQYF
TRBJ2-2 TRBV30 - - TGTGCCTGGAGAAGAACAGACAACACCGGGGAGCTGTTTTTT CAWRRTDNTGELFF
TRBJ2-2 TRBV7-6 TRBD2 - TGTGCCAGCAGCTCCAGCGGGAGGAACACCGGGGAGCTGTTTTTT CASSSSGRNTGELFF
TRBJ1-1 TRBV18 TRBD1 - TGTGCCAGCTCACCATTAGAGGGGGCAGACACTGAAGCTTTCTTT CASSPLEGADTEAFF
TRBJ1-1 TRBV19 - - TGTGCCAGTAGTACCACTACAGGGTTCTCTGAAGCTTTCTTT CASSTTTGFSEAFF
TRBJ1-5 TRBV18 - - TGTGCCAGCTCACCACCGGTCAGGGATAGCAATCAGCCCCAGCATTTT CASSPPVRDSNQPQHF
TRBJ2-5 TRBV28 TRBD2 - TGTGCCAGCAGTTCCACTAGCGGGGGGGAGACCCAGTACTTC CASSSTSGGETQYF
TRBJ2-6 TRBV11-2 - - TGTGCCAGCAGCTTGACAGGGAAGGGAGGTTACAACGTCCTGACTTTC CASSLTGKGGYNVLTF
TRBJ1-1 TRBV28 - - TGTGCCAGCGAAGGGGGTCGCGGGGGCGCTTGGGAAGCTTTCTTT CASEGGRGGAWEAFF
TRBJ1-2 TRBV29-1 - once TGCAGCGTTGAAGGCAGACTTAACTATGGCTACACCTTC CSVEGRLNYGYTF
TRBJ2-1 TRBV24-1 TRBD2 - TGTGCCACCAGTGGGGCGGGAGGCTCCTACAATGAGCAGTTCTTC CATSGAGGSYNEQFF
TRBJ1-6 TRBV30 TRBD1 once TGTGCCTGGCGGACAGGGGATCGGTCACCCCTCCACTTT CAWRTGDRSPLHF
TRBJ2-7 TRBV6-6 TRBD1 - TGTGCCAGCAGTCGCGGGTCGAGACAGGGGGAATTTTACGAGCAGTACTTC CASSRGSRQGEFYEQYF
TRBJ1-2 TRBV3-1/TRBV3-2 - - TGTGCCAGCAGCCAAGGCAGCAGACTACTATCTAACTATGGCTACACCTTC CASSQGSRLLSNYGYTF
TRBJ1-3 TRBV7-9 TRBD1 - TGTGCCAGCAGCAGGGACAGTCCCGGAAACACCATATATTTT CASSRDSPGNTIYF
TRBJ2-2 TRBV27 - - TGTGCCAGCAGTTTACTTAGAGCAAACACCGGGGAGCTGTTTTTT CASSLLRANTGELFF
TRBJ2-5 TRBV30 TRBD2 - TGTGCCTGGAGTGGGGGGACTAGCGGAGGGGAGACCCAGTACTTC CAWSGGTSGGETQYF
TRBJ2-1 TRBV7-2 - - TGTGCCAGCAGCTTAGGACAGTCCTTCTACAATGAGCAGTTCTTC CASSLGQSFYNEQFF
TRBJ2-1 TRBV5-6 TRBD1 - TGTGCCAGCGCCAAGGACAGGGGTAACTACAATGAGCAGTTCTTC CASAKDRGNYNEQFF
TRBJ2-2 TRBV9 TRBD2 - TGTGCCAGCAGCCCCACGGGGGGGCGGAACACCGGGGAGCTGTTTTTT CASSPTGGRNTGELFF
TRBJ1-5 TRBV30 - - TGTGCCTGCACCTCCCAGGGGTTCGATCAGCCCCAGCATTTT CACTSQGFDQPQHF